This T cell receptor beta chain was sequenced in a study of blood T cell repertoires in COVID-19. At the level of the study: Acute and convalescent COVID-19 samples came from the United States, Italy and Spain. From T cells, B-cell-depleted T cells, or PBMCs came the material, which was cDNA or gDNA.

There are 15 residues in the CDR3. V shed 4 bases and J shed 4 bases, with 18 bases lying between them. Germline V CDR1 and CDR2: GTSNPN, SVGIG (reference sequence). In the study's own analysis: It was from reference gene primer amplification that nucleated cell counts were estimated. Only in-frame clones appear in the TCRdb table, and some are missing; sequencing was by immunoSEQ multiplex PCR. V, J and clone size are those of that table, while D and trimming were read from the DNA. The sample has 150,000 to 200,000 clones, 90% seen once. The sequencing input was peripheral blood. The receptor comes from a man over 45 with acute or convalescent COVID-19. The chain couples TRBV30 to TRBJ2-3; D is unclear. Here the CDR3 DNA reads TGTGCCTGGACCCGTCAGAGGAGTTCCGCAGATACGCAGTATTTT. It is translated as CAWTRQRSSADTQYF.